This TCR beta chain was identified in a study of CD8 T cells in ankylosing spondylitis (TCRdb year 2017). In terms of the full investigation: The study profiled T cell receptor beta repertoires in healthy donors and ankylosing spondylitis patients to find disease-linked TCR variants. In total, the full study cohort was made up of 110 or so healthy donors and 25 to 30 ankylosing spondylitis patients. Peripheral blood samples were taken, and synovial fluid was additionally collected from ankylosing spondylitis patients. Broader findings and caveats from the paper: A CD8+ phenotype was shown by the disease-linked clones, which were found at relatively low frequencies in peripheral blood. Some TCR beta motif variants had previously been reported in synovial fluid and blood of reactive arthritis patients, which suggested common disease-initiation mechanisms. The disease-linked clones were reported to be significantly enriched in matched synovial fluid samples from ankylosing spondylitis patients. Blood from ankylosing spondylitis patients appeared to be characterized by a TCR beta motif composed of under ten highly homologous amino acid variants.

Details on this clonotype: Its binding antigen is unknown. No base quality values were provided; no much bigger clone lies one nucleotide off.

Via the germline V gene, CDR1 is ENHRY and CDR2 SYGVKD. Deletion took 1 base off V and 5 bases off J, with a span of 0 bases between the germline ends. Reading from cysteine to phenylalanine, the CDR3 counts 11 amino acids. Only the CDR3 DNA stays, 33 bases, in frame from base 1. TCRdb lists the instrument as Illumina HiSeq 2500. Quantitative 5'-RACE with molecular barcodes was the method used to prepare the TCR beta libraries. The source study handled its data this way. Disease-linked TCR variants were identified with a new computational method built on a probabilistic model of VDJ rearrangement. TCRdb trimmed the raw reads at Q25, called clones with MiXCR and kept productive beta chains. Here each entry gathers all rows of one CDR3 protein and keeps the most common genes and DNA. TCRdb assigned the V and J calls; the authors' analysis was not used. The table for this sample lists 250,000 to 300,000 distinct CDR3 sequences; 20% of them were counted only once. Of the sample, less than 9.5% is held by the ten largest clones.

The sequence came from a male donor with ankylosing spondylitis or in good health (not recorded which). Sequencing used blood, either unsorted or a sorted T cell fraction (not recorded which). The rearranged segments are TRBV10-3 and TRBJ2-1; confidence is insufficient to name the D gene. The CDR3 here reads CAISEYNEQFF. The bases read TGTGCCATCAGTGAGTACAATGAGCAGTTCTTC.